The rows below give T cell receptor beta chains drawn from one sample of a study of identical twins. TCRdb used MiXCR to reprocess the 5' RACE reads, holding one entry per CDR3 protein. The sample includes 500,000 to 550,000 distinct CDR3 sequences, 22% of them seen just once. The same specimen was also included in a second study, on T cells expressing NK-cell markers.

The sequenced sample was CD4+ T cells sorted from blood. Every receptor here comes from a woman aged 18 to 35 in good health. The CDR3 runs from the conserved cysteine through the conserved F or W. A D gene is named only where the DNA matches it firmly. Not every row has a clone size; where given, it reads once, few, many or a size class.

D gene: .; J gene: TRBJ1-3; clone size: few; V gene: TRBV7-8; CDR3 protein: CASSFRPTERSGNTIYF; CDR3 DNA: TGTGCCAGCAGCTTTCGCCCGACGGAACGCTCTGGAAACACCATATATTTT
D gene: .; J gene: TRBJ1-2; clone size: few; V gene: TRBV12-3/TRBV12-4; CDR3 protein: CASSLVAGNYGYTF; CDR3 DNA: TGTGCCAGCAGTTTAGTTGCGGGTAACTATGGCTACACCTTC
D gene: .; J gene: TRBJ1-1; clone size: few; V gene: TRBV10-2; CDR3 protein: CASSSANTEAFF; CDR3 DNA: TGCGCCAGCAGTTCAGCGAACACTGAAGCTTTCTTT
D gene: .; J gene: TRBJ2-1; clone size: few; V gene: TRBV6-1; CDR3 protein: CASSRDYLSSYNEQFF; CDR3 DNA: TGTGCCAGCAGCCGCGACTACCTGAGCTCCTACAATGAGCAGTTCTTC
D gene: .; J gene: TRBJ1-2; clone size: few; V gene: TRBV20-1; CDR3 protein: CSANGQMRGYTF; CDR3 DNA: TGCAGTGCCAATGGACAAATGCGGGGCTACACCTTC
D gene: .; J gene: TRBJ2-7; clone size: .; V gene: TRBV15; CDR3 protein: CATSSRGYEQYF; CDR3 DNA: TGTGCCACCAGCAGCCGGGGCTACGAGCAGTACTTC
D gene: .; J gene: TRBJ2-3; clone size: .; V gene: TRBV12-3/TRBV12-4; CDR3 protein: CASSFLAHSPTQYF; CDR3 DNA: TGTGCCAGCAGTTTCTTAGCCCATTCCCCTACGCAGTATTTT
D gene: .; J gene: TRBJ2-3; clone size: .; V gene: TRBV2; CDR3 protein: CASSVRRDTDTQYF; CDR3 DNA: TGTGCCAGCAGTGTACGACGGGACACAGATACGCAGTATTTT
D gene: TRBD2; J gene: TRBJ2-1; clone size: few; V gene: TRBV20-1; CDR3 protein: CTGTRYNEQFF; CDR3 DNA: TGCACCGGGACTAGATACAATGAGCAGTTCTTC
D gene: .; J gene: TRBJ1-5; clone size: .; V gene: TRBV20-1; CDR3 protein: CSASGLSNQPQHF; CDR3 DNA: TGCAGTGCGTCCGGACTGAGCAATCAGCCCCAGCATTTT
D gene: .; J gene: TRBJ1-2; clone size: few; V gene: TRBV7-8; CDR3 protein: CASSFQGVDYGYTF; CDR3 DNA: TGTGCCAGCAGCTTCCAGGGAGTTGACTATGGCTACACCTTC
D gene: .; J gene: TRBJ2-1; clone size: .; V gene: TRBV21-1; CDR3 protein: CASSKGGGREVPNEQFF; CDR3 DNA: TGTGCCAGCAGCAAAGGGGGGGGCAGGGAGGTCCCCAATGAGCAGTTCTTC
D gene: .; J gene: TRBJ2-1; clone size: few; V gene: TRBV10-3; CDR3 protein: CAIRHPGSLSYNEQFF; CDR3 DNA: TGTGCCATCAGGCACCCTGGCTCCCTTTCCTACAATGAGCAGTTCTTC
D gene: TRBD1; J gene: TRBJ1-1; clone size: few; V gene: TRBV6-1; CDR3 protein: CAITQGAGTEAFF; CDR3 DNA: TGTGCCATTACCCAGGGGGCGGGAACTGAAGCTTTCTTT
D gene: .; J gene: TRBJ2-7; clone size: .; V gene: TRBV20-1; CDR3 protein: CSAARGDEQYF; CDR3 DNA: TGCAGTGCAGCCAGGGGGGACGAGCAGTACTTC
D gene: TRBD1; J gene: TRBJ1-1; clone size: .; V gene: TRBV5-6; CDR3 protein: CASTRQGADTEAFF; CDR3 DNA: TGTGCCAGTACTCGACAGGGGGCGGACACTGAAGCTTTCTTT
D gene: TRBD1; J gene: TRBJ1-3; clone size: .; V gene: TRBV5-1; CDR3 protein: CASSPGTGDSFSGNTIYF; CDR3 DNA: TGCGCCAGCAGCCCCGGGACAGGGGACTCATTCTCTGGAAACACCATATATTTT
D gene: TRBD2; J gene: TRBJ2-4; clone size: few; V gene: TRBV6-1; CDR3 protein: CASHGLAGGQGAKNIQYF; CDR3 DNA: TGTGCCAGCCACGGGCTAGCGGGGGGGCAAGGAGCCAAAAACATTCAGTACTTC
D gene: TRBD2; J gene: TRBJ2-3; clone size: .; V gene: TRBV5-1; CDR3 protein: CASSLGVTSDITDTQYF; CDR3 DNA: TGCGCCAGCAGCTTGGGTGTGACTAGCGACATCACAGATACGCAGTATTTT
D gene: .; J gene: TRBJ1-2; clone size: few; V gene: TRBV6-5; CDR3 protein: CASSPNGYGYTF; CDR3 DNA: TGTGCCAGCAGTCCCAACGGGTATGGCTACACCTTC
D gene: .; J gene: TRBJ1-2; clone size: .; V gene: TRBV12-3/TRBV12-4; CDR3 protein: CASSLTWGGNGYTF; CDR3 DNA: TGTGCCAGCAGCCTCACCTGGGGGGGGAATGGCTACACCTTC
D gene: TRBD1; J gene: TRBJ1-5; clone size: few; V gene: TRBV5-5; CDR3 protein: CASSSDRYSNQPQHF; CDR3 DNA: TGTGCCAGCAGCTCGGACAGGTATAGCAATCAGCCCCAGCATTTT
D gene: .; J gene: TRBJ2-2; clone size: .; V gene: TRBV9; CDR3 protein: CASSVGRASRGTGELFF; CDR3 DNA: TGTGCCAGCAGCGTTGGGCGTGCTAGCAGAGGCACCGGGGAGCTGTTTTTT
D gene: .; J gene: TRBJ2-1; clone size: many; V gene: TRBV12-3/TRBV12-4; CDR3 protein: CASGGLANEQFF; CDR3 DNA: TGTGCCAGCGGGGGATTAGCCAATGAGCAGTTCTTC
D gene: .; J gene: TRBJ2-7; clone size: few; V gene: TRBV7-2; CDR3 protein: CASSLDRDRYYEQYF; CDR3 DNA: TGTGCCAGCAGCTTAGATCGGGACCGATACTACGAGCAGTACTTC
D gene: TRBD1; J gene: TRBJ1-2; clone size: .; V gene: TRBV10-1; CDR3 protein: CASRGDSVQAPRF; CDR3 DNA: TGCGCCAGCCGTGGGGACAGCGTCCAAGCGCCCAGATTC
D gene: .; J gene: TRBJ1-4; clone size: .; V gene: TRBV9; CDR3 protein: CASSVSGGGYEKLFF; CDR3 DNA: TGTGCCAGCAGCGTGTCCGGGGGCGGGTACGAAAAACTGTTTTTT
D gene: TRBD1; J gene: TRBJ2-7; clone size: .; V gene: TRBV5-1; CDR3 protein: CASSSGTGGFYEQYF; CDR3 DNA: TGCGCCAGCAGCTCAGGGACAGGGGGCTTCTACGAGCAGTACTTC
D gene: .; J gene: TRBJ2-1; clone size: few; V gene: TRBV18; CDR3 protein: CASSPGISYNEQFF; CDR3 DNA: TGTGCCAGCTCCCCGGGGATCTCCTACAATGAGCAGTTCTTC
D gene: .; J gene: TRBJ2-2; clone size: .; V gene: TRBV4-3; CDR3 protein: CASSQERNTGELFF; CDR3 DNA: TGCGCCAGCAGCCAAGAACGGAACACCGGGGAGCTGTTTTTT
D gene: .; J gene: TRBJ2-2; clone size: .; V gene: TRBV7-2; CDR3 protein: CASSLEPANTGELFF; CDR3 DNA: TGTGCCAGCAGCTTAGAACCAGCGAACACCGGGGAGCTGTTTTTT
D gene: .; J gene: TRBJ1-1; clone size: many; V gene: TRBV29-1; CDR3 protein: CSVSRGMDEAFF; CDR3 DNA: TGCAGCGTGTCGAGGGGGATGGATGAAGCTTTCTTT
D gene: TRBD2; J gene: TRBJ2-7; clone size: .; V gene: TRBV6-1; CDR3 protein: CASSPFSLAGTYEQYF; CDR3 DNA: TGTGCCAGCAGTCCCTTCTCGTTAGCGGGGACCTACGAGCAGTACTTC
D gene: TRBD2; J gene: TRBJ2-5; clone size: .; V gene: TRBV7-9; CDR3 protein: CASSSQREGKTQYF; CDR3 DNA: TGTGCCAGCAGCTCCCAGCGGGAGGGGAAGACCCAGTACTTC
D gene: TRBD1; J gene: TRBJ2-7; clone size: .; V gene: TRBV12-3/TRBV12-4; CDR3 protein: CASSLVRTGTNEQYF; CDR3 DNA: TGTGCCAGCAGTTTAGTACGGACAGGGACCAACGAGCAGTACTTC
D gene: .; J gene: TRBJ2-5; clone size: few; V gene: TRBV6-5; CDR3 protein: CASSYVQGIETQYF; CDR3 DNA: TGTGCCAGCAGTTACGTACAGGGTATAGAGACCCAGTACTTC
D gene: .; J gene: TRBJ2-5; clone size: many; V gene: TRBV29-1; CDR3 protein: CSGGQRVETQYF; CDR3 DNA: TGCAGTGGCGGACAGAGGGTGGAGACCCAGTACTTC
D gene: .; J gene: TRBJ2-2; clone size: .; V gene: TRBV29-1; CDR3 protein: CSAGGAGTTNTGELFF; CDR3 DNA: TGCAGCGCAGGGGGGGCCGGGACAACGAACACCGGGGAGCTGTTTTTT
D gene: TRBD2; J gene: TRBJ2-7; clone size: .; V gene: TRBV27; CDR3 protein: CASSRLAGGLTNEQYF; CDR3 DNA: TGTGCCAGCAGTCGACTAGCGGGAGGACTCACCAACGAGCAGTACTTC
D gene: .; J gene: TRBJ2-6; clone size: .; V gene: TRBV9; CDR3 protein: CASSVDRRGGVPLGANVLTF; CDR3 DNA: TGTGCCAGCAGCGTTGACCGACGTGGAGGGGTCCCCCTCGGGGCCAACGTCCTGACTTTC
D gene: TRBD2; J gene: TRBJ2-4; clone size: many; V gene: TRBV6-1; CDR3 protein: CASSPGLLKNIQYF; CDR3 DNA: TGTGCCAGCAGTCCGGGACTACTCAAAAACATTCAGTACTTC
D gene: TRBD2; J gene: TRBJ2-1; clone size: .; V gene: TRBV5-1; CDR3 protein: CASRGGRGDEQFF; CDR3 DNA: TGCGCCAGCAGAGGCGGGAGGGGCGATGAGCAGTTCTTC